This entry lists 5 T cell receptor beta chains sequenced from one sample in a study of patients and donors after allogeneic stem cell transplantation. Each CDR3 protein is one row after TCRdb ran MiXCR on the RT-PCR reads. The sample holds approximately 430,000 distinct CDR3 sequences, more than 15% seen once. Sequencing was carried out using blood, either unsorted or a sorted T cell fraction (not recorded which). The receptor set was obtained from a human donor who was either an allogeneic HSCT recipient or a stem cell or donor lymphocyte infusion donor (not recorded which). It is not recorded whose cells these are; they may come from a transplant donor.

The gene calls are TRBV2 and TRBJ1-2; a possible D gene is TRBD1 (6 bases). The V and J ends lost 0 bases and 5 bases respectively, with 7 bases between them. The CDR3 consists of 13 residues. Germline V gene lookup returns CDR1 SNHLY and CDR2 FYNNEI. The CDR3 sequence: CASSEAGGYGYTF. The CDR3 DNA follows: TGTGCCAGCAGTGAAGCAGGGGGATATGGCTACACCTTC.

This clonotype was observed a few times. The gene calls are TRBV29-1 and TRBJ1-1; a possible D gene is TRBD1 (6 bases). The CDR3 covers 15 residues. The germline V gene encodes CDR1 SQVTM and CDR2 ANQGSEA. V dropped 4 bases and J dropped 1 base, with 16 bases sitting between them. DNA of the CDR3: TGCAGCGTTGGAAAAAGGGGGGGACCGAACACTGAAGCTTTCTTT. Protein product: CSVGKRGGPNTEAFF.

J is TRBJ2-3 and V is TRBV4-3, with D perhaps given as TRBD1 or TRBD2 (6 bases each). Germline V gives CDR1 LGHNA, CDR2 YSLEER. The CDR3 extends over 14 amino acids. V gave up 0 bases and J gave up 4 bases, with 8 bases separating them. CDR3 DNA: TGCGCCAGCAGCCAAGAGGGGGGCGCAGATACGCAGTATTTT. Protein: CASSQEGGADTQYF.

The V and J genes are TRBV12-3 or TRBV12-4 and TRBJ1-2; D not certain. The CDR3 runs to 13 residues. Trimming took off 1 base at V and 6 bases at J, with 9 bases between the two ends. CDR3 nucleotide sequence: TGTGCCAGCAGTTTAGTGAGCGGAAATGGCTACACCTTC. This codes for CASSLVSGNGYTF.

This clonotype was picked up many times. V usage is TRBV9 and J usage is TRBJ1-1; 8 nucleotides match TRBD1. V gave up 3 bases and J gave up 1 base; unmatched junction bases: 11. The germline gives CDR1 SGDLS, CDR2 YYNGEE. There are 17 residues in the CDR3. The CDR3 here is CASSAGTGQGWNTEAFF. The CDR3 DNA reads as TGTGCCAGCAGCGCGGGAACCGGACAGGGCTGGAACACTGAAGCTTTCTTT.